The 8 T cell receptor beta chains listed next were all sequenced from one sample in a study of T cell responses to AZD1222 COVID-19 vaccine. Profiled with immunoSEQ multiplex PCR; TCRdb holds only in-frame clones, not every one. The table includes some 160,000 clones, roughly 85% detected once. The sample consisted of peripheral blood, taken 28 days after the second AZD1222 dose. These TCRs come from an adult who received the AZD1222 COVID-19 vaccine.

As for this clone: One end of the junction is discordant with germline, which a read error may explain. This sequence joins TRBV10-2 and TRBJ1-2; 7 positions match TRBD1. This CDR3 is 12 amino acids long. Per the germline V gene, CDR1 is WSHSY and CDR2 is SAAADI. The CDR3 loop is CASSDPGQEILF. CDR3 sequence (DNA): TGCGCCAGCAGTGATCCCGGACAGGAGATTTTGTTC.

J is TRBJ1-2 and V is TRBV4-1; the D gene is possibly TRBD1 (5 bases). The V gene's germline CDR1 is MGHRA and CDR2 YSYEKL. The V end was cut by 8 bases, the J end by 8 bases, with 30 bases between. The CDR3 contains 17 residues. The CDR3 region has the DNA TGCGCCAGCGGGGAACGGTTGGGGCTGAGGGTCTATAACGGCTACACCTTC. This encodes CASGERLGLRVYNGYTF.

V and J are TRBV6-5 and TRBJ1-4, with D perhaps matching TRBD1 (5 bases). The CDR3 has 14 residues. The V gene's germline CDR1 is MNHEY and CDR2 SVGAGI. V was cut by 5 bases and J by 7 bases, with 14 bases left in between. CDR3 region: CASSPWTTGEKLFF. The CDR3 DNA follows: TGTGCCAGCAGTCCATGGACAACCGGTGAAAAACTGTTTTTT.

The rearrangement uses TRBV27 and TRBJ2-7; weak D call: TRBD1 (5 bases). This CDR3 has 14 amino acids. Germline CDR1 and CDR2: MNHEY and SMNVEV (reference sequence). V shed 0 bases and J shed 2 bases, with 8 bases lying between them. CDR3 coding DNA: TGTGCCAGCAGTTTATCAGGGGTCGCCTACGAGCAGTACTTC. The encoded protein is CASSLSGVAYEQYF.

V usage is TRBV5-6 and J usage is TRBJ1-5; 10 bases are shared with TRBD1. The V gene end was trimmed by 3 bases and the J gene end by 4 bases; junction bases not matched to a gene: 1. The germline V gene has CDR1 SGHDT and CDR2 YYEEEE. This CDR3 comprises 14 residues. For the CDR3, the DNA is TGTGCCAGCAGCTCGGGACAGGGGAATCAGCCCCAGCATTTT. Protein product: CASSSGQGNQPQHF.

The CDR3 loop reads CASSLGTGNNQPQHF. The CDR3, as DNA: TGTGCCAGCAGTTTAGGGACAGGGAACAATCAGCCCCAGCATTTT. The V call is TRBV27, the J call TRBJ1-5; 9 positions match TRBD1. This CDR3 comprises 15 residues. Trimming took 2 bases from V and 3 from J; bases not matched to a gene: 2. Per the germline V gene, CDR1 is MNHEY and CDR2 is SMNVEV (reference sequence).

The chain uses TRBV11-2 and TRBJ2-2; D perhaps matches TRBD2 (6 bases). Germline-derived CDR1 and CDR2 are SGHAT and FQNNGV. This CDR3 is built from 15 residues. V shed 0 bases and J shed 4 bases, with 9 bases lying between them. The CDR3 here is CASSLEGGFTGELFF. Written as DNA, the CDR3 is TGTGCCAGCAGCTTAGAGGGGGGTTTCACCGGGGAGCTGTTTTTT.

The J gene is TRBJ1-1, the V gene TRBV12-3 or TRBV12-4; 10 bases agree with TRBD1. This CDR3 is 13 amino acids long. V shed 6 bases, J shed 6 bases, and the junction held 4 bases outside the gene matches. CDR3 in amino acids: CASRWGTGAEAFF. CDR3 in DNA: TGTGCCAGCAGGTGGGGGACAGGGGCTGAAGCTTTCTTT.